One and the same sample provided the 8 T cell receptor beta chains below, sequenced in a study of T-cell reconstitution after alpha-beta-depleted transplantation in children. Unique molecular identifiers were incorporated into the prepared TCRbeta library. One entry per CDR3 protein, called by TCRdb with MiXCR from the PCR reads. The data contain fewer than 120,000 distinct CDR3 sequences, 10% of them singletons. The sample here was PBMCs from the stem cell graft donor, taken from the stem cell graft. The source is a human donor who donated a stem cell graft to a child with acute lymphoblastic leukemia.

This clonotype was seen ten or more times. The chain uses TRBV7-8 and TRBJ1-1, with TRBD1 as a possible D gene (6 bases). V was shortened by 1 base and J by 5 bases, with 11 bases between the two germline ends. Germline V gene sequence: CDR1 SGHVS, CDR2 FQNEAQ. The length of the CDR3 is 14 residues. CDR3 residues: CASSLGGAWTEAFF. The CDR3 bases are TGTGCCAGCAGCTTAGGGGGGGCTTGGACTGAAGCTTTCTTT.

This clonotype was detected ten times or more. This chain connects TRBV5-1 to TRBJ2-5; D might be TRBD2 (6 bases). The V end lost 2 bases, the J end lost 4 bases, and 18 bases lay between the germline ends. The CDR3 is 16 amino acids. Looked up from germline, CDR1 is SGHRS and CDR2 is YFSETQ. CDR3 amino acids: CASSFGGTLVAETQYF. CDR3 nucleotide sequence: TGCGCCAGCAGCTTTGGAGGGACTTTGGTAGCAGAGACCCAGTACTTC.

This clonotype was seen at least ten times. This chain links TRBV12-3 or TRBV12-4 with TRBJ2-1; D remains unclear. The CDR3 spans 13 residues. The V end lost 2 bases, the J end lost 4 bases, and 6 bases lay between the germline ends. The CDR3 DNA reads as TGTGCCAGCAGTTTAATAGATTACAATGAGCAGTTCTTC. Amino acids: CASSLIDYNEQFF.

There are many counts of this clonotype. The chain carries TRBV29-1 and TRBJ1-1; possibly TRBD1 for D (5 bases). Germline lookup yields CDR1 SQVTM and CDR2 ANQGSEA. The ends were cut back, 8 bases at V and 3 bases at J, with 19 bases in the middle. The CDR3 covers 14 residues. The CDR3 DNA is TGCAGCACGCAGCTACAGGCCCGGGACACTGAAGCTTTCTTT. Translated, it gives CSTQLQARDTEAFF.

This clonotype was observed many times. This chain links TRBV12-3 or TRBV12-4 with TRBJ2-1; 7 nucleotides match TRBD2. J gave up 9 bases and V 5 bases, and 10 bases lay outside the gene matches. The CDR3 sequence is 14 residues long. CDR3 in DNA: TGTGCCAGCAGTAGGGGACTACCCGAGGGTGAGCAGTTCTTC. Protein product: CASSRGLPEGEQFF.

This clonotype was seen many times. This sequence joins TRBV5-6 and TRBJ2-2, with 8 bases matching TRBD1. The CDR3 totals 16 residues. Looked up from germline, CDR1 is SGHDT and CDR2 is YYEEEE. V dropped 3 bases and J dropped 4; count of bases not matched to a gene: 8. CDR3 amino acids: CASSSSGGAATGELFF. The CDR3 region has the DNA TGTGCCAGCAGCTCATCAGGGGGCGCGGCCACCGGGGAGCTGTTTTTT.

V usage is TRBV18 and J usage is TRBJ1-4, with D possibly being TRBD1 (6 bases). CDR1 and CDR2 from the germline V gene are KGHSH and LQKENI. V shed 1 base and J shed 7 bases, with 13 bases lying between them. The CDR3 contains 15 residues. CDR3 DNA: TGTGCCAGCTCACCACGGCAGGGGCGCCCTGAAAAACTGTTTTTT. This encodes CASSPRQGRPEKLFF.

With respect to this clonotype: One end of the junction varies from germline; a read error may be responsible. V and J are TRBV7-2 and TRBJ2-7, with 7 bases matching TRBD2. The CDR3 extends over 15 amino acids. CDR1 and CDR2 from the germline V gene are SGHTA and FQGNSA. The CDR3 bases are TGTGCCAGCAGCCTAGCGGCCTCGGGATTCTACGAGCAGTACTTC. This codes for CASSLAASGFYEQYF.